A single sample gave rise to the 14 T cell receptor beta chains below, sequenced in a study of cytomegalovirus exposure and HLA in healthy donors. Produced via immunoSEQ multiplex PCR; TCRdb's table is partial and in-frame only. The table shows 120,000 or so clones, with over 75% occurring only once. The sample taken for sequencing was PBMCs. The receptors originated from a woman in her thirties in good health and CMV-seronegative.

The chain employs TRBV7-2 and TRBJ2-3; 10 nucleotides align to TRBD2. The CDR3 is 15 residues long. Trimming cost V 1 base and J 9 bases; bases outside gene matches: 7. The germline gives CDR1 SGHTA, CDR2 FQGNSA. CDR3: CASSLETSGHRTQYF. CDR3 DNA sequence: TGTGCCAGCAGCTTAGAGACTAGCGGGCACCGAACGCAGTATTTT.

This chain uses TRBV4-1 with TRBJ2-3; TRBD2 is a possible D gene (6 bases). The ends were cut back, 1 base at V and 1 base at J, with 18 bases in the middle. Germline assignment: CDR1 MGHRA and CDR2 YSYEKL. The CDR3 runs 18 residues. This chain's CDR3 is CASSQGAEARRGTDTQYF. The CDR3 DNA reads TGCGCCAGCAGCCAAGGGGCAGAAGCGAGGAGGGGCACAGATACGCAGTATTTT.

The CDR3 loop is CASSLTQPQHF. In DNA form, the CDR3 reads TGTGCCAGCAGCTTGACACAGCCCCAGCATTTT. The chain has TRBV5-8 and TRBJ1-5; D unresolved. The V end was cut by 1 base, the J end by 7 bases, with 3 bases between. CDR1 and CDR2 from the germline V gene are SGHTS and YDEGEE. The CDR3 loop spans 11 amino acids.

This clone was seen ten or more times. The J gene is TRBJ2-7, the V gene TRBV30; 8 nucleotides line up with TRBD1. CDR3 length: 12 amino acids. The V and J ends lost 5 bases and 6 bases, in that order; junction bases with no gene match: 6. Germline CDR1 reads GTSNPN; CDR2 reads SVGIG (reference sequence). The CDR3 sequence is CAWGGQGGEQYF. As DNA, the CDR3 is TGTGCCTGGGGTGGACAGGGAGGCGAGCAGTACTTC. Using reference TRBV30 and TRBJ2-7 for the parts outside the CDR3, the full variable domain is SQTIHQWPATLVQPVGSPLSLECTVEGTSNPNLYWYRQAAGRGLQLLFYSVGIGQISSEVPQNLSASRPQDRQFILSSKKLLLSDSGFYLCAWGGQGGEQYFGPGTRLTVT.

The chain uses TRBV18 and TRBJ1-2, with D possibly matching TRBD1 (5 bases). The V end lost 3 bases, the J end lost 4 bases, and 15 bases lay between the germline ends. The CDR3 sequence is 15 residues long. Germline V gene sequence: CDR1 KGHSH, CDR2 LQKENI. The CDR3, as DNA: TGTGCCAGCTCACCGAAAGGGGTTGTAGGCTATGGCTACACCTTC. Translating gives CASSPKGVVGYGYTF.

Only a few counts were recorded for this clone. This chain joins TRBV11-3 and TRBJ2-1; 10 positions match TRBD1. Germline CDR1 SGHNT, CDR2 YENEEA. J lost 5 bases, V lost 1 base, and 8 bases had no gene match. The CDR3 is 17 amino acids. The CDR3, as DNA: TGTGCCAGCAGCTTAGGTGTAGGGACAGGGGCAAACAATGAGCAGTTCTTC. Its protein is CASSLGVGTGANNEQFF.

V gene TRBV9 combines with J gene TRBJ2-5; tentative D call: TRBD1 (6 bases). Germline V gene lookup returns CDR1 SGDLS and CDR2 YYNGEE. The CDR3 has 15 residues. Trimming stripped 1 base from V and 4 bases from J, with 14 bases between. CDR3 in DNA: TGTGCCAGCAGCGTAAGCCTGGCAGGGGTAGAGACCCAGTACTTC. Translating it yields CASSVSLAGVETQYF.

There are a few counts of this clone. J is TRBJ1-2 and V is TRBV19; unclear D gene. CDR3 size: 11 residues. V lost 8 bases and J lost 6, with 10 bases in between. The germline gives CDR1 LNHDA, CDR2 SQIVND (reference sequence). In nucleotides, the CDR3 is TGTGCCAGTGTGCACCAGGATGGCTACACCTTC. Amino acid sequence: CASVHQDGYTF. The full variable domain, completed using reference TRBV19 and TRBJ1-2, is DGGITQSPKYLFRKEGQNVTLSCEQNLNHDAMYWYRQDPGQGLRLIYYSQIVNDFQKGDIAEGYSVSREKKESFPLTVTSAQKNPTAFYLCASVHQDGYTFGSGTRLTVV.

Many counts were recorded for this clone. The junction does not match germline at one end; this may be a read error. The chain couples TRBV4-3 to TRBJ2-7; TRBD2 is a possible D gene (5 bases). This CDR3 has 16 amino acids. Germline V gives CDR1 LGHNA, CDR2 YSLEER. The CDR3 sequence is CASSQDLGEASHEQYF. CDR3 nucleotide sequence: TGCGCCAGCAGCCAAGATCTCGGGGAAGCCTCCCACGAGCAGTACTTC.

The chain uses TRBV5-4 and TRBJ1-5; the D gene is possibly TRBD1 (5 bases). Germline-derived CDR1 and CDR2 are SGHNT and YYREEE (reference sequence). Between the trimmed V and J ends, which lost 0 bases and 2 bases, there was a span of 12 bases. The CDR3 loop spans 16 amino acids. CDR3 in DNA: TGTGCCAGCAGCTTGGGGGGGGGATTTGGCAATCAGCCCCAGCATTTT. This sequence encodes CASSLGGGFGNQPQHF.

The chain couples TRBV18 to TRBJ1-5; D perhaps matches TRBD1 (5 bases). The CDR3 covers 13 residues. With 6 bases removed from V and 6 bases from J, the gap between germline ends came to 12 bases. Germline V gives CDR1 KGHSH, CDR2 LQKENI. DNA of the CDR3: TGTGCCAGCTCTCCCTCTAGGGGTCAGCCCCAGCATTTT. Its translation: CASSPSRGQPQHF.

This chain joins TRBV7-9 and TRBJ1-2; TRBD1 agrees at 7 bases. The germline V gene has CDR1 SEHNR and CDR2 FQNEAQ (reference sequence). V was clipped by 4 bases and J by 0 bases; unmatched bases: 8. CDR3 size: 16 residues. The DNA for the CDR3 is TGTGCCAGCAGCTCCCGGGACAGCCGTACTAACTATGGCTACACCTTC. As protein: CASSSRDSRTNYGYTF.

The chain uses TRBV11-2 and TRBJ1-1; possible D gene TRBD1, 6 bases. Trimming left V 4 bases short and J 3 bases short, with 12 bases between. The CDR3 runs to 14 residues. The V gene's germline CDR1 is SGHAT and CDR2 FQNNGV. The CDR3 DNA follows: TGTGCCAGCAGCTGGGACAAGGGTCACACTGAAGCTTTCTTT. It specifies CASSWDKGHTEAFF.

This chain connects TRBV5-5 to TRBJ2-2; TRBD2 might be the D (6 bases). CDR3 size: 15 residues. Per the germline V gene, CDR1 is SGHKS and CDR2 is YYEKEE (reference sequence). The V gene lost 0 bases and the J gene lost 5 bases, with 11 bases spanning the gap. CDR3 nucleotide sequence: TGTGCCAGCAGCTTGGACGGGGGAGGAACCGGGGAGCTGTTTTTT. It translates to CASSLDGGGTGELFF.